One sample yielded the 20 T cell receptor beta chains listed below, sequenced in a study of CD8+ T cells in alopecia areata. TCR sequencing used cDNA made by reverse transcription of extracted RNA. Method: immunoSEQ multiplex PCR; TCRdb's copy keeps in-frame clones and lacks some. Of 150,000 or so clones in the sample, 67% were seen once. This specimen was CD8+ T cells sorted from blood, taken at week 0. The source is a human donor with alopecia areata.

This clone was seen once. The chain is built from TRBV7-9 and TRBJ2-7, with 9 bases that match TRBD2. V shed 8 bases, J shed 0 bases, and the junction held 2 bases outside the gene matches. This CDR3 has 13 amino acids. Germline assignment: CDR1 SEHNR and CDR2 FQNEAQ (reference sequence). The CDR3 sequence is CASLAGDSYEQYF. CDR3 bases: TGTGCCAGCTTAGCGGGGGACTCCTACGAGCAGTACTTC.

The V and J genes are TRBV6-5 and TRBJ2-2; D possibly matches TRBD1 or TRBD2 (6 bases each). V lost 2 bases and J lost 3, with 7 bases in between. This CDR3 has 14 residues. Germline V gene lookup returns CDR1 MNHEY and CDR2 SVGAGI. The CDR3 region is CASSYRGDTGELFF. CDR3 nucleotides: TGTGCCAGCAGTTACAGGGGGGACACCGGGGAGCTGTTTTTT.

The V gene is TRBV4-1, the J gene TRBJ1-4, with D uncertain. Germline V lookup: CDR1 MGHRA, CDR2 YSYEKL. V was clipped by 0 bases and J by 0 bases, with 2 bases between them. The CDR3 covers 14 residues. The DNA for the CDR3 is TGCGCCAGCAGCCAAGAAGCAACTAATGAAAAACTGTTTTTT. It specifies CASSQEATNEKLFF.

The CDR3 nucleotides are TGTGCCAGCAGTTTAGCCGGCGGCGAGCAGTACTTC. Translating gives CASSLAGGEQYF. The chain recombines TRBV27 with TRBJ2-7; D is undetermined. CDR3 size: 12 residues. From germline, CDR1 is MNHEY and CDR2 SMNVEV (reference sequence). Deletions cut 2 bases from V and 6 bases from J, with 8 bases between.

This clone has only one observation. This chain connects TRBV30 to TRBJ1-1; TRBD1 matches at 7 bases. V dropped 3 bases and J dropped 1; count of bases not matched to a gene: 5. CDR1 is GTSNPN and CDR2 is SVGIG in the germline V gene (reference sequence). The CDR3 is 14 residues long. This chain's CDR3 is CAWSRGGRNTEAFF. The CDR3 region has the DNA TGTGCCTGGAGCCGAGGGGGCAGGAACACTGAAGCTTTCTTT.

This clone was found a few times. The genes are TRBV29-1 and TRBJ2-7; D is unclear. CDR3 length equals 11 residues. With 0 bases removed from V and 7 bases from J, the gap between germline ends came to 7 bases. Germline-derived CDR1 and CDR2 are SQVTM and ANQGSEA. DNA for the CDR3: TGCAGCGTTGAAGATCCTGGAGAGCAGTACTTC. Translated: CSVEDPGEQYF.

The chain joins TRBV5-6 to TRBJ1-1, with D possibly matching TRBD1 (5 bases). Deletions cut 2 bases from V and 7 bases from J, with 6 bases between. Germline CDR1 SGHDT, CDR2 YYEEEE. The CDR3 runs to 11 residues. The CDR3 sequence is CASSFGGEAFF. In DNA, the CDR3 is TGTGCCAGCAGCTTTGGGGGTGAAGCTTTCTTT.

This rearrangement joins TRBV27 to TRBJ2-1; D possibly matches TRBD1 or TRBD2 (5 bases each). Trimming cost V 3 bases and J 10 bases, with 10 bases left between them. The CDR3 is made up of 12 amino acids. Germline CDR1 is MNHEY and CDR2 is SMNVEV (reference sequence). CDR3 nucleotides: TGTGCCAGCAGTTTTGGGGGTAGCGAGCAGTTCTTC. This encodes CASSFGGSEQFF.

The chain uses TRBV2 and TRBJ2-7; 9 bases fit TRBD1. The CDR3 has 12 amino acids. In germline, CDR1 is SNHLY, CDR2 FYNNEI. V lost 8 bases and J lost 4; bases outside the gene matches: 3. CDR3 in amino acids: CASLTGGYEQYF. DNA for the CDR3: TGTGCCAGCTTGACAGGGGGATACGAGCAGTACTTC. Variable domain in full (rest from reference TRBV2 and TRBJ2-7): EPEVTQTPSHQVTQMGQEVILRCVPISNHLYFYWYRQILGQKVEFLVSFYNNEISEKSEIFDDQFSVERPDGSNFTLKIRSTKLEDSAMYFCASLTGGYEQYFGPGTRLTVT.

This chain links TRBV2 with TRBJ1-1; possible D gene TRBD1, 6 bases. Germline loops: CDR1 SNHLY, CDR2 FYNNEI. V lost 6 bases and J 8 bases, leaving 16 bases between the germline ends. The CDR3 consists of 13 residues. The CDR3 protein is CASRVGQLIEAFF. CDR3 sequence (DNA): TGTGCCAGCAGAGTTGGACAGCTTATCGAAGCTTTCTTT.

The gene calls are TRBV6-1 and TRBJ1-1; no clear D gene. There are 13 residues in the CDR3. Deletions cut 0 bases from V and 4 bases from J, with 6 bases between. Per the germline V gene, CDR1 is MNHNS and CDR2 is SASEGT. CDR3 nucleotides: TGTGCCAGCAGTGAAGCGTGGGGCACTGAAGCTTTCTTT. Translation gives CASSEAWGTEAFF.

This clone was seen just once. The chain recombines TRBV10-3 with TRBJ1-2, with 9 bases identical to TRBD1. The trim removed 6 bases at V and 2 bases at J, leaving 7 bases unmatched. From germline, CDR1 is ENHRY and CDR2 SYGVKD. There are 15 residues in the CDR3. For the CDR3, the DNA is TGTGCCATCAGCAAGCGGGACAGGGAAAACTATGGCTACACCTTC. It codes for CAISKRDRENYGYTF.

V usage is TRBV5-1 and J usage is TRBJ1-1; D may be TRBD1 (6 bases). Between the trimmed V and J ends, which lost 5 bases and 1 base, there was a span of 12 bases. The CDR3 contains 14 residues. The germline CDR1 and CDR2 sequences are SGHRS and YFSETQ. The CDR3 loop is CASREETGNTEAFF. CDR3 DNA: TGCGCCAGCAGGGAGGAGACAGGGAACACTGAAGCTTTCTTT.

The J gene is TRBJ2-7, the V gene TRBV5-1, with D possibly being TRBD1 (6 bases). Deletions cut 2 bases from V and 0 bases from J, with 12 bases between. Germline CDR1 SGHRS, CDR2 YFSETQ. There are 15 residues in the CDR3. CDR3 amino acids: CASSLEADSSYEQYF. CDR3 DNA sequence: TGCGCCAGCAGCTTAGAAGCGGACAGCTCCTACGAGCAGTACTTC.

The chain carries TRBV5-6 and TRBJ1-5; D unclear. Germline assignment: CDR1 SGHDT and CDR2 YYEEEE. V shed 1 base and J shed 0 bases, with 8 bases lying between them. The CDR3 length is 15 residues. Here the CDR3 DNA reads TGTGCCAGCAGCTTGTTATCGGTTAGCAATCAGCCCCAGCATTTT. Its protein product is CASSLLSVSNQPQHF.

About this clone: One end of the junction varies from germline; a read error may be responsible. The CDR3 loop is CASSSRTGSANTGELVF. The CDR3 coding sequence is TGTGCCAGCAGTTCACGGACAGGGAGCGCGAACACCGGGGAGCTGGTTTTT. The chain employs TRBV13 and TRBJ2-2, with 8 bases lining up with TRBD1. Germline V gene sequence: CDR1 PRHDT, CDR2 FYEKMQ (reference sequence). The CDR3 is made up of 17 amino acids.

This clone has a single count. The gene calls are TRBV25-1 and TRBJ2-5; the match to TRBD2 covers 7 bases. With 0 bases clipped from V and 2 bases from J, the junction kept 6 bases outside the gene matches. This CDR3 spans 16 amino acids. The V gene's germline CDR1 is MGHDK and CDR2 SYGVNS. In DNA, the CDR3 is TGTGCCAGCAGTGAATATGGTGGCGGGGGTCAAGAGACCCAGTACTTC. Translating gives CASSEYGGGGQETQYF. Looking up the rest from reference TRBV25-1 and TRBJ2-5 gives the full variable domain: EADIYQTPRYLVIGTGKKITLECSQTMGHDKMYWYQQDPGMELHLIHYSYGVNSTEKGDLSSESTVSRIRTEHFPLTLESARPSHTSQYLCASSEYGGGGQETQYFGPGTRLLVL.

The genes are TRBV6-1 and TRBJ2-3; D is undetermined. CDR1 MNHNS and CDR2 SASEGT come from the germline V gene. This CDR3 contains 14 residues. V was clipped by 3 bases and J by 5 bases, with 12 bases between them. CDR3 protein: CASSDLSRLDTQYF. Written as DNA, the CDR3 is TGTGCCAGCAGTGACCTTTCCCGATTAGATACGCAGTATTTT.

The chain carries TRBV4-1 and TRBJ1-5; D might be TRBD1 (5 bases). V lost 1 base, J lost 6 bases, and 13 bases lay in between. CDR1 and CDR2 from the germline V gene are MGHRA and YSYEKL. This CDR3 region has 15 residues. The CDR3 spells CASSQAHAGPQPQHF. In DNA form, the CDR3 reads TGCGCCAGCAGCCAAGCTCACGCAGGGCCTCAGCCCCAGCATTTT.

The chain joins TRBV11-2 to TRBJ2-5; no definite D call. Per the germline V gene, CDR1 is SGHAT and CDR2 is FQNNGV. With 3 bases removed from V and 4 bases from J, the gap between germline ends came to 24 bases. The CDR3 has 18 amino acids. CDR3 amino acids: CASSFNSNEAAWSETQYF. CDR3 nucleotides: TGTGCCAGCAGCTTCAATTCCAACGAGGCAGCGTGGTCAGAGACCCAGTACTTC.